One and the same sample provided the 26 T cell receptor beta chains below, sequenced in a study of control samples from healthy donors and cancer patients. Profiling relied on immunoSEQ multiplex PCR, and the TCRdb table lists in-frame clones only, not all of them. The repertoire table contains approximately 190,000 clones. Sequences were obtained from blood. The source is a woman aged 25 to 39 in good health.

This sequence joins TRBV7-2 and TRBJ2-2; unclear D gene. This CDR3 region has 15 residues. In germline, CDR1 is SGHTA, CDR2 FQGNSA. V lost 4 bases and J 1 base, leaving 10 bases between the germline ends. The CDR3 region has the DNA TGTGCCAGCAGCTCCCGCGGACGGAACACCGGGGAGCTGTTTTTT. Its protein product is CASSSRGRNTGELFF.

V usage is TRBV2 and J usage is TRBJ2-5; no definite D call. The CDR3 has 11 amino acids. V was shortened by 4 bases and J by 4 bases, with 4 bases between the two germline ends. The germline gives CDR1 SNHLY, CDR2 FYNNEI. This chain's CDR3 is CASSVRETQYF. The CDR3 nucleotides are TGTGCCAGCAGTGTCCGAGAGACCCAGTACTTC.

The rearrangement uses TRBV24-1 and TRBJ1-5; tentative D call: TRBD1 (6 bases). The V gene lost 0 bases and the J gene lost 9 bases, with 14 bases spanning the gap. Germline assignment: CDR1 KGHDR and CDR2 SFDVKD. This CDR3 contains 15 residues. CDR3 amino acids: CATSDLWPRGGPQHF. For the CDR3, the DNA is TGTGCCACCAGTGATTTGTGGCCGAGAGGGGGGCCCCAGCATTTT.

The chain combines TRBV5-1 with TRBJ2-3; possibly TRBD2 for D (5 bases). V was trimmed by 4 bases and J by 0 bases, leaving 12 bases between them. The CDR3 is 15 amino acids. Per germline, CDR1 SGHRS and CDR2 YFSETQ. In DNA form, the CDR3 reads TGCGCCAGCAGCGCCGGACTGCCTAGCACAGATACGCAGTATTTT. Protein sequence: CASSAGLPSTDTQYF.

This rearrangement joins TRBV7-9 to TRBJ2-3; 7 bases line up with TRBD1. J lost 3 bases, V lost 3 bases, and 6 bases had no gene match. Germline loops: CDR1 SEHNR, CDR2 FQNEAQ (reference sequence). The CDR3 spans 15 residues. The CDR3, as DNA: TGTGCCAGCAGCTTCGAGGGGGCGCGTACAGATACGCAGTATTTT. It codes for CASSFEGARTDTQYF.

The chain combines TRBV3-1 (or the pseudogene TRBV3-2) with TRBJ2-3, with TRBD2 matching 8 bases. Germline loops: CDR1 LGHDT, CDR2 YNNKEL (reference sequence). V was pared by 4 bases and J by 5 bases, with 5 bases of the junction left unmatched. The CDR3 contains 14 residues. CDR3 sequence (DNA): TGTGCCAGCAGCCTTCGGGGGGGCGGAGATACGCAGTATTTT. Amino acid sequence: CASSLRGGGDTQYF.

The chain has TRBV24-1 and TRBJ1-5; no reliable D call. V was cut by 6 bases and J by 5 bases, with 7 bases left in between. CDR3 length equals 12 residues. In germline, CDR1 is KGHDR, CDR2 SFDVKD. In nucleotides, the CDR3 is TGTGCCACCAGTACGGGGTATCAGCCCCAGCATTTT. It encodes CATSTGYQPQHF.

The chain couples TRBV20-1 to TRBJ1-4; D gene unclear. The germline V gene encodes CDR1 DFQATT and CDR2 SNEGSKA (reference sequence). The V end was cut by 3 bases, the J end by 3 bases, with 8 bases between. The CDR3 extends over 13 amino acids. CDR3 DNA sequence: TGCAGTGCTAGTCGGACGTCTAATGAAAAACTGTTTTTT. It encodes CSASRTSNEKLFF.

The rearrangement links TRBV2 to TRBJ2-1; weak D call: TRBD2 (5 bases). The germline V and J ends were trimmed by 4 bases and 10 bases, with 8 bases remaining between them. Germline lookup yields CDR1 SNHLY and CDR2 FYNNEI. The CDR3 is 11 residues long. The CDR3 sequence: CASSVRGEQFF. Written as DNA, the CDR3 is TGTGCCAGCAGTGTCCGAGGGGAGCAGTTCTTC.

The V and J genes are TRBV18 and TRBJ1-6, with TRBD1 matching over 10 bases. With V trimmed by 3 bases and J by 9 bases, 2 bases remained unmatched. In germline, CDR1 is KGHSH, CDR2 LQKENI. The CDR3 runs to 14 residues. The CDR3 coding sequence is TGTGCCAGCTCACCCGGACAGGGGGGTTCACCCCTCCACTTT. Translation: CASSPGQGGSPLHF.

This chain links TRBV28 with TRBJ1-1; the D is unclear. This CDR3 region has 16 residues. Germline V gene sequence: CDR1 MDHEN, CDR2 SYDVKM. The germline V and J ends were trimmed by 5 bases and 3 bases, with 19 bases remaining between them. Written as DNA, the CDR3 is TGTGCCAGCAGTGTTAAACCTCCCACCCCACACACTGAAGCTTTCTTT. Its translation: CASSVKPPTPHTEAFF.

The chain carries TRBV5-1 and TRBJ2-5, with 9 bases lining up with TRBD2. After removal of 3 bases from V and 2 bases from J, the junction contained 8 bases not matched to a gene. CDR1 SGHRS and CDR2 YFSETQ come from the germline V gene. The CDR3 sequence is 16 residues long. The CDR3 protein is CASSSGRGGGQETQYF. The CDR3 DNA follows: TGCGCCAGCAGCTCCGGGCGGGGGGGCGGACAAGAGACCCAGTACTTC.

The CDR3 here is CASSIGLAGGLSYNEQFF. Written as DNA, the CDR3 is TGTGCCAGTAGTATTGGCCTAGCGGGGGGGCTTTCCTACAATGAGCAGTTCTTC. The J gene is TRBJ2-1, the V gene TRBV19, with TRBD2 identical over 12 bases. Germline trimming cut 3 bases from V and 1 base from J; bases unmatched to any gene: 7. CDR1 and CDR2 (germline): LNHDA, SQIVND (reference sequence). The CDR3 has 18 amino acids. Together with reference TRBV19 and TRBJ2-1, the CDR3 gives the full variable domain: DGGITQSPKYLFRKEGQNVTLSCEQNLNHDAMYWYRQDPGQGLRLIYYSQIVNDFQKGDIAEGYSVSREKKESFPLTVTSAQKNPTAFYLCASSIGLAGGLSYNEQFFGPGTRLTVL.

The chain uses TRBV28 and TRBJ1-5; possibly TRBD1 for D (5 bases). Germline V gene sequence: CDR1 MDHEN, CDR2 SYDVKM. The V end lost 6 bases, the J end lost 2 bases, and 14 bases lay between the germline ends. There are 15 residues in the CDR3. The CDR3 nucleotides read TGTGCCAGCAGCAACAGGAGATTAGGCAATCAGCCCCAGCATTTT. Protein product: CASSNRRLGNQPQHF.

The CDR3 nucleotides are TGTGCCAGCAGCCCCCAATGGACAGCCCGTGGCTACACCTTC. As protein: CASSPQWTARGYTF. The chain recombines TRBV5-4 with TRBJ1-2; D perhaps matches TRBD1 (6 bases). Germline CDR1 is SGHNT and CDR2 is YYREEE (reference sequence). V shed 4 bases and J shed 7 bases, with 17 bases lying between them. The CDR3 is made up of 14 amino acids.

The chain's CDR3 is CASSFTGEYGYTF. In DNA form, the CDR3 reads TGTGCCAGCAGCTTTACGGGCGAATATGGCTACACCTTC. The J gene is TRBJ1-2, the V gene TRBV7-2; D ambiguous. The V end was cut by 3 bases, the J end by 5 bases, with 10 bases between. Looked up from germline, CDR1 is SGHTA and CDR2 is FQGNSA. There are 13 residues in the CDR3.

V usage is TRBV5-8 and J usage is TRBJ1-1; D possibly corresponds to TRBD1 (5 bases). The CDR3 consists of 14 residues. Germline CDR1 reads SGHTS; CDR2 reads YDEGEE. V shed 0 bases and J shed 10 bases, with 16 bases lying between them. The CDR3 region has the DNA TGTGCCAGCAGCTTGGGGCCAGGGCCCTTTAGAGCTTTCTTT. Translating gives CASSLGPGPFRAFF.

This chain joins TRBV4-1 and TRBJ2-6, with 8 positions matching TRBD1. V was clipped by 0 bases and J by 0 bases; unmatched bases: 10. The CDR3 runs to 20 residues. CDR1 and CDR2 (germline): MGHRA, YSYEKL. The DNA of the CDR3 is TGCGCCAGCAGCCAAGACCCACAGGGGGTCATCAGCTCTGGGGCCAACGTCCTGACTTTC. Amino acid sequence: CASSQDPQGVISSGANVLTF.

V usage is TRBV28 and J usage is TRBJ2-7, with 7 bases fitting TRBD1. Germline V gene data show CDR1 as MDHEN and CDR2 as SYDVKM. The ends lost 2 bases at V and 2 bases at J; junction bases unmatched: 6. The CDR3 loop spans 15 amino acids. CDR3 in DNA: TGTGCCAGCAGTTTAACCAGAAGGGGGCCCTACGAGCAGTACTTC. It yields the protein CASSLTRRGPYEQYF.

The chain uses TRBV6-6 and TRBJ1-5; the match to TRBD1 covers 7 bases. With V trimmed by 2 bases and J by 8 bases, 3 bases remained unmatched. Germline V gene lookup returns CDR1 MNHNY and CDR2 SVGAGI (reference sequence). CDR3 length: 13 amino acids. CDR3 loop: CASSYRGPEPQHF. The DNA of the CDR3 is TGTGCCAGCAGTTACAGGGGGCCAGAGCCCCAGCATTTT.

J is TRBJ1-2 and V is TRBV7-2, with D unclear. V was trimmed by 1 base and J by 8 bases, leaving 14 bases between them. The CDR3 is 14 residues long. Germline V gives CDR1 SGHTA, CDR2 FQGNSA. The CDR3 reads CASSLGADRKGYTF. The CDR3 DNA reads TGTGCCAGCAGCTTAGGAGCGGATAGGAAAGGCTACACCTTC. The full variable domain, its missing parts supplied by reference TRBV7-2 and TRBJ1-2, is GAGVSQSPSNKVTEKGKDVELRCDPISGHTALYWYRQSLGQGLEFLIYFQGNSAPDKSGLPSDRFSAERTGGSVSTLTIQRTQQEDSAVYLCASSLGADRKGYTFGSGTRLTVV.

The J gene is TRBJ2-2, the V gene TRBV7-9; 8 bases align to TRBD2. Germline V gives CDR1 SEHNR, CDR2 FQNEAQ (reference sequence). The junction had 7 bases not matched to a gene; V was cut back by 3 bases and J by 1 base. The CDR3 has 17 residues. The CDR3 reads CASSLRGESENTGELFF. The CDR3 nucleotides are TGTGCCAGCAGCTTGCGGGGGGAGTCCGAGAACACCGGGGAGCTGTTTTTT.

This rearrangement joins TRBV6-5 to TRBJ1-5; 9 nucleotides match TRBD1. The V gene end was trimmed by 10 bases and the J gene end by 4 bases; junction bases not matched to a gene: 8. The CDR3 has 14 amino acids. CDR1 and CDR2 from the germline V gene are MNHEY and SVGAGI. This CDR3 is CAMGAGTGNQPQHF. In DNA form, the CDR3 reads TGTGCCATGGGAGCCGGGACAGGGAATCAGCCCCAGCATTTT.

This chain connects TRBV19 to TRBJ2-4; the D gene is possibly TRBD2 (5 bases). This CDR3 has 15 amino acids. Trimming removed 3 bases at V and 0 bases at J, with 9 bases between. Germline-derived CDR1 and CDR2 are LNHDA and SQIVND (reference sequence). CDR3 nucleotide sequence: TGTGCCAGTAGTATTGGACTCACAGCCAAAAACATTCAGTACTTC. Its protein product is CASSIGLTAKNIQYF.

This chain links TRBV10-3 with TRBJ1-5, with 8 bases matching TRBD1. The CDR3 is 13 amino acids. V lost 6 bases, J lost 6 bases, and 4 bases stayed unmatched. Germline CDR1 and CDR2: ENHRY and SYGVKD. As DNA, the CDR3 is TGTGCCATCAGAGAGACAGGGGCTCAGCCCCAGCATTTT. The encoded protein is CAIRETGAQPQHF.

J is TRBJ1-5 and V is TRBV7-9, with a weak D call TRBD1 (6 bases). Trimming pared 5 bases from V and 5 bases from J, leaving 10 bases between. The CDR3 runs to 13 residues. Germline V gene data show CDR1 as SEHNR and CDR2 as FQNEAQ (reference sequence). This chain's CDR3 is CASSPRGDQPQHF. CDR3 in DNA: TGTGCCAGCAGCCCTAGGGGGGATCAGCCCCAGCATTTT.